A single sample is the source of the 6 T cell receptor beta chains below, sequenced in a study of shared clonotypes between healthy human individuals. This table comes from immunoSEQ multiplex PCR, and its TCRdb copy is limited to in-frame clones, with some not included. The repertoire includes about 2,500,000 clones, approximately 90% of them detected once, and about 0.13% sits in the top ten. Sequences were obtained from naive CD4+ T cells sorted from blood. Subset described: CD45RA+ positively selected. These receptors all stem from a man between 18 and 35 years old in good health.

This chain uses TRBV28 with TRBJ2-7; either TRBD1 or TRBD2 may fit D (6 bases each). Germline V lookup: CDR1 MDHEN, CDR2 SYDVKM. The CDR3 extends over 12 amino acids. The V gene lost 7 bases and the J gene lost 5 bases, with 12 bases spanning the gap. The CDR3: CASTWGAHEQYF. The CDR3 DNA reads TGTGCCAGCACATGGGGGGCCCACGAGCAGTACTTC.

The CDR3 spells CAWSYRLYGYTF. The DNA for the CDR3 is TGTGCCTGGTCGTACAGGCTTTATGGCTACACCTTC. The chain combines TRBV30 with TRBJ1-2; tentative D call: TRBD1 (5 bases). The V end lost 5 bases, the J end lost 5 bases, and 12 bases lay between the germline ends. This CDR3 region has 12 residues. Germline V CDR1 and CDR2: GTSNPN, SVGIG (reference sequence).

The chain uses TRBV18 and TRBJ1-3; TRBD1 matches at 7 bases. CDR1 and CDR2 from the germline V gene are KGHSH and LQKENI. With V trimmed by 2 bases and J by 8 bases, 9 bases remained unmatched. CDR3 length equals 15 residues. CDR3 loop: CASSPENYRGDTIYF. CDR3 nucleotide sequence: TGTGCCAGCTCACCAGAGAACTACAGGGGAGACACCATATATTTT.

This clone occurred once. This chain's CDR3 is CAGGGTDTQYF. CDR3 DNA sequence: TGTGCCGGCGGGGGCACAGATACGCAGTATTTT. This chain connects TRBV28 to TRBJ2-3; weak D call: TRBD2 (6 bases). The germline V gene encodes CDR1 MDHEN and CDR2 SYDVKM. The CDR3 has 11 residues. Trimming took 11 bases from V and 1 from J, leaving 7 bases between them. Looking up the rest from reference TRBV28 and TRBJ2-3 gives the full variable domain: DVKVTQSSRYLVKRTGEKVFLECVQDMDHENMFWYRQDPGLGLRLIYFSYDVKMKEKGDIPEGYSVSREKKERFSLILESASTNQTSMYLCAGGGTDTQYFGPGTRLTVL.

The CDR3 region has the DNA TGTGCCAGCGGGACTAGCGGGGGGGCAGATACGCAGTATTTT. Translating gives CASGTSGGADTQYF. The chain couples TRBV9 to TRBJ2-3; 16 bases match TRBD2. The CDR3 loop spans 14 amino acids. V was clipped by 7 bases and J by 4 bases; unmatched bases: 0. Germline values: CDR1 SGDLS, CDR2 YYNGEE.

This chain uses TRBV21-1 with TRBJ1-4. TRBV21-1 is tagged as a pseudogene. The CDR3 has 15 residues. In DNA form, the CDR3 reads TGTGCCAGCAGCAAAAACCGGGACTTTGGCGAAAAACTGTTTTTT. It is translated as CASSKNRDFGEKLFF.